The TCR beta chain under discussion was sequenced for a study of T cell repertoires in cytomegalovirus infection. TCRdb ran MiXCR on the reads and lists one entry per CDR3 protein. The sample carries 150,000 to 160,000 distinct CDR3 sequences, about a quarter recorded once. Study-level findings and limits: Cumulative frequency of public TCR beta families picked out carriers of CMV plus the relevant HLA.

This clonotype was detected only a few times. Its antigen is not identified. The CDR3 consists of 11 residues. Germline V gene sequence: CDR1 SQVTM, CDR2 ANQGSEA. V lost 6 bases and J lost 8, with 11 bases in between. The source of this sequence is a human donor in good health (CMV status not recorded). Some clones in this sample may be carry-over from other donors' samples. J is TRBJ2-4 and V is TRBV29-1; D is perhaps TRBD1 (5 bases). Sequencing input: PBMCs. For the CDR3, the DNA is TGCAGCGTGCAGGGTTTAGACATTCAGTACTTC. This translates into CSVQGLDIQYF.